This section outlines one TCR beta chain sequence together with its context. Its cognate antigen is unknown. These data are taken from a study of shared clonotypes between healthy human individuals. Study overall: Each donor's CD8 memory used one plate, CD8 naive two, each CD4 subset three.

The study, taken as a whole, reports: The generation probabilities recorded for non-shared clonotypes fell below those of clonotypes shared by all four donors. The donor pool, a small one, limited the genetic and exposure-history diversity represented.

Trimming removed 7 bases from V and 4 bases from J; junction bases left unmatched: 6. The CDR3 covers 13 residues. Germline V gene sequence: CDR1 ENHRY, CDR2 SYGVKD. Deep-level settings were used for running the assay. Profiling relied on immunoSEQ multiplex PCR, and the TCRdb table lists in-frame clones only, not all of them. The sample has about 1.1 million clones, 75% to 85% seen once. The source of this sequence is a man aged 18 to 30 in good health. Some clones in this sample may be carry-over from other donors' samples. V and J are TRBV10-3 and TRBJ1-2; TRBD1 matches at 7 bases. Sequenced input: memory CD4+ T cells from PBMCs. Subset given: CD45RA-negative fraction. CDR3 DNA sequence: TGTGCCATCACGGCAGGGGGAGTCTATGGCTACACCTTC. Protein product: CAITAGGVYGYTF.